This T cell receptor beta chain originates from a study of early T cells in non-severe SARS-CoV-2 infection. Study-wide background: Unpaired chains resulted from sequencing bulk RNA of unsorted whole blood.

From the 5' RACE reads, TCRdb called clonotypes with MiXCR, one entry per CDR3 protein. The table shows 75,000 to 80,000 distinct CDR3 sequences, with 16% occurring only once. This clonotype has just a few counts. V shed 0 bases and J 3 bases; nucleotides not matched to a gene: 3. From germline, CDR1 is SGHTS and CDR2 YDEGEE. This CDR3 has 16 residues. The sequence came from an adult who was a healthcare worker with PCR-confirmed SARS-CoV-2 infection or an uninfected control (not recorded which). J is TRBJ1-4 and V is TRBV5-8; 9 bases are shared with TRBD1. The sequencing input was whole blood. As DNA, the CDR3 is TGTGCCAGCAGCTTGGCAGACAGGGGGTCTAATGAAAAACTGTTTTTT. This translates into CASSLADRGSNEKLFF.